Listed here is a single T cell receptor beta chain. Germline V gives CDR1 SGHVS, CDR2 FQNEAQ. CDR3 length: 18 amino acids. With V trimmed by 2 bases and J by 1 base, 7 bases remained unmatched. Generated by immunoSEQ multiplex PCR, the TCRdb table keeps only in-frame clones and is missing some. Of about 49,000 clones listed, 70% to 90% are singletons. The sample is drawn from a study of radiotherapy plus CTLA-4 blockade in lung cancer. On the study more broadly: Of the patients, about 17% showed objective responses and around 32% attained disease control.

The clonotype comes from a human donor with non-small cell lung cancer whose response to radiotherapy plus ipilimumab could not be evaluated. J is TRBJ2-5 and V is TRBV7-8; 13 positions match TRBD2. The input for sequencing was peripheral blood, taken from a patient treated with radiotherapy plus ipilimumab. The CDR3 loop reads CASSLRLAGGHLQETQYF. The CDR3 bases are TGTGCCAGCAGCTTACGACTAGCGGGAGGCCATCTCCAAGAGACCCAGTACTTC. The variable domain in full, with the rest retrieved from reference TRBV7-8 and TRBJ2-5, is GAGVSQSPRYKVAKRGQDVALRCDPISGHVSLFWYQQALGQGPEFLTYFQNEAQLDKSGLPSDRFFAERPEGSVSTLKIQRTQQEDSAVYLCASSLRLAGGHLQETQYFGPGTRLLVL.